This T cell receptor (beta chain) was sequenced during a study of blood T cell repertoires in COVID-19. Background on the study: COVID-19 samples collected from the United States, Italy and Spain covered acute and convalescent phases. In each case, the material was cDNA or gDNA derived from T cells, B-cell-depleted T cells, or PBMCs.

CDR3 length equals 15 residues. The germline CDR1 and CDR2 sequences are SGHTA and FQGNSA. V shed 5 bases, J shed 5 bases, and the junction held 11 bases outside the gene matches. Only in-frame clones appear in the TCRdb table, and some are missing; sequencing was by immunoSEQ multiplex PCR. The repertoire holds 200,000 to 250,000 clones, with 85% to 90% as singletons. The receptor's source is a man older than 75 with acute or convalescent COVID-19. The specimen was peripheral blood. The genes are TRBV7-2 and TRBJ2-5, with TRBD2 identical over 7 bases. CDR3 amino acids: CASSPITGGGETQYF. CDR3 sequence (DNA): TGTGCCAGCAGCCCAATCACGGGAGGAGGGGAGACCCAGTACTTC.